This T cell receptor beta chain was sequenced for a study of OX40 agonist ivuxolimab in advanced cancers. Study in general: Patients were given ivuxolimab, an antibody that agonizes OX40 (CD134). One patient with hepatocellular carcinoma and two with cutaneous melanoma, three in all, had partial responses.

About this clone itself: Its antigen remains unidentified.

The CDR3 loop spans 14 amino acids. V gave up 5 bases and J gave up 2 bases, with 12 bases separating them. Germline assignment: CDR1 SEHNR and CDR2 FQNEAQ (reference sequence). Data came from immunoSEQ multiplex PCR; TCRdb stores just in-frame clones and leaves some out. Of about 62,000 clones listed, more than 85% are singletons. Overall study findings and caveats: CD4+ and CD8+ blood T cells expanded clonally by week 6 at 0.1 to 3.0 mg/kg.

The receptor's source is an adult with an advanced solid tumor such as melanoma, head and neck, liver or kidney cancer. Sequences were derived from CD4+ or CD8+ T cells sorted from blood, sampled in a trial of the OX40 agonist ivuxolimab. The rearrangement uses TRBV7-9 and TRBJ1-2, with D possibly being TRBD1 (6 bases). The CDR3 sequence: CASSPRDKNYGYTF. CDR3 nucleotide sequence: TGTGCCAGCAGCCCTAGGGACAAAAACTATGGCTACACCTTC. Full variable domain (rest looked up from reference TRBV7-9 and TRBJ1-2): DTGVSQNPRHKITKRGQNVTFRCDPISEHNRLYWYRQTLGQGPEFLTYFQNEAQLEKSRLLSDRFSAERPKGSFSTLEIQRTEQGDSAMYLCASSPRDKNYGYTFGSGTRLTVV.